Listed below are T cell receptor beta chains from one sample, sequenced in a study of control samples from healthy donors and cancer patients. TCRdb's table, derived via immunoSEQ multiplex PCR, lists solely in-frame clones and lacks some. The data show around 30,000 clones, 70% to 90% seen once. The sequenced sample consisted of PBMCs. The source of these receptors is a woman between 35 and 50 years old with lung cancer. Both conserved end residues are part of each CDR3.

v_call	j_call	cdr3_aa
TRBV3-1/TRBV3-2	TRBJ2-3	CASSQTGQGGDTQYF
TRBV27	TRBJ2-7	CASRGLGILSYEQYF
TRBV29-1	TRBJ2-1	CSVATSVDYNEQFF
TRBV7-9	TRBJ1-1	CASSPLGLRNTEAFF
TRBV2	TRBJ2-7	CASSAVRVLAYEQYF
TRBV5-6	TRBJ2-7	CASSLEPGGPYEQYF
TRBV6-5	TRBJ2-1	CASSYSSLYNEQFF
TRBV29-1	TRBJ2-2	CSSQGNTGELFF
TRBV6-2/TRBV6-3	TRBJ1-2	CASSYRDRITYGYTF
TRBV11-2	TRBJ2-7	CASSFAGAAYEQYF
TRBV28	TRBJ1-2	CASSLGEGQGRYGYTF
TRBV19	TRBJ2-2	CASSIQGGVGTGELFF
TRBV5-1	TRBJ1-1	CASSLNTANTEAFF
TRBV28	TRBJ2-3	CASSLLSSGGYTQYF
TRBV11-3	TRBJ2-7	CASSSVTFPGQVSYEQYF
TRBV12-5	TRBJ2-1	CASGMGPRYNEQFF
TRBV6-5	TRBJ1-1	CASSSPAGVNTEAFF
TRBV6-6	TRBJ1-2	CASTQGDRFYGYTF
TRBV5-1	TRBJ2-2	CASSSTGMSGELFF
TRBV11-3	TRBJ2-7	CASSSGTGRYEQYF
TRBV28	TRBJ1-1	CASSSRTVNTEAFF
TRBV20-1	TRBJ1-5	CSASDPRQGAYQPQHF
TRBV7-3	TRBJ2-3	CASSLNADTQYF
TRBV20-1	TRBJ1-5	CSASRGFAPQHF
TRBV9	TRBJ2-5	CASSARDSGETQYF
TRBV6-6	TRBJ1-3	CASSYPLLNTIYF
TRBV7-6	TRBJ2-7	CASSNMDEQYF
TRBV12-3/TRBV12-4	TRBJ2-7	CASGQGAGEQYF
TRBV19	TRBJ1-2	CASSISGGRGSYGYTF